Below, one T cell receptor (beta chain) is given with its context. The data originate from a study of blood T cell repertoires in COVID-19. At the level of the study: Samples of COVID-19 (acute and convalescent) were obtained from the United States, Italy and Spain. Sources were T cells, B-cell-depleted T cells, or PBMCs; the material itself was cDNA or gDNA.

Original handling: Using reference gene primer amplification, nucleated cell counts were estimated. Sequenced by immunoSEQ multiplex PCR; TCRdb stores in-frame clones only, minus some. V and J calls plus clone size are reproduced from that table; the DNA served to infer D and trimming. The table records 150,000 or so clones, around 86% of them present only once. CDR1 and CDR2 from the germline V gene are ENHRY and SYGVKD. This CDR3 is 13 amino acids long. Between the trimmed V and J ends, which lost 3 bases and 6 bases, there was a span of 10 bases. This chain connects TRBV10-3 to TRBJ2-3, with D tentatively TRBD1 (6 bases). This receptor was identified in a woman aged 70-85 years with COVID-19, enrolled during active disease. The sample was peripheral blood. The CDR3 region is CAISDSGVDTQYF. In DNA, the CDR3 is TGTGCCATCAGTGACTCAGGGGTGGATACGCAGTATTTT.